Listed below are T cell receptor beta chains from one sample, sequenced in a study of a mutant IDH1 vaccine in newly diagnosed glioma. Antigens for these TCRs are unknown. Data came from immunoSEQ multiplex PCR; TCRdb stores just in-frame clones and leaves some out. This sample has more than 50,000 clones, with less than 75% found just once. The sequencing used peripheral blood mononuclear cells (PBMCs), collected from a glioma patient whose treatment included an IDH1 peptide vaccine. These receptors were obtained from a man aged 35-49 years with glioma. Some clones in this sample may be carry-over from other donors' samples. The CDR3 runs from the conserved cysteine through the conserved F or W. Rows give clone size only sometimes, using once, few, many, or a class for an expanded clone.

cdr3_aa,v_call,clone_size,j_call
CASSPRQGGTEAFF,TRBV18,NA,TRBJ1-1
CASSLAGGAFTGELFF,TRBV7-6,NA,TRBJ2-2
CASSQEAEAEAFF,TRBV4-3,few,TRBJ1-1
CASSVYRGGDTEAFF,TRBV9,NA,TRBJ1-1
CASSPPGGRETQYF,TRBV7-9,NA,TRBJ2-5
CASGGTYNEQFF,TRBV9,NA,TRBJ2-1
CASSYAGGTYGYTF,TRBV6-5,NA,TRBJ1-2
CASSPGPLNSPLHF,TRBV4-1,once,TRBJ1-6
CASSLGWQQETQYF,TRBV5-1,NA,TRBJ2-5
CASSRSLSSYEQYF,TRBV7-7,NA,TRBJ2-7
CASSYSRRRPEAFF,TRBV6-5,few,TRBJ1-1
CASSDVRNTEAFF,TRBV6-6,NA,TRBJ1-1
CASSWTSGSTDTQYF,TRBV19,NA,TRBJ2-3
CASTKAGTGGKLFF,TRBV19,NA,TRBJ1-4
CAISGGTDSRGTQYF,TRBV10-3,NA,TRBJ2-5
CASTIGTGSNTGELFF,TRBV4-1,NA,TRBJ2-2
CASSQGGGPVRSYGYTF,TRBV14,NA,TRBJ1-2
CAWSVYLETQYF,TRBV30,NA,TRBJ2-5
CATSRDRDSYYEQYF,TRBV15,NA,TRBJ2-7
CASSLATGIQYEQYF,TRBV5-4,NA,TRBJ2-7
CATSRVGHTYNEQFF,TRBV15,NA,TRBJ2-1
CASSPPHDTEAFF,TRBV7-6,NA,TRBJ1-1
CASSRPATIYGYTF,TRBV7-2,few,TRBJ1-2
CASSVAAGGNLDEQYF,TRBV9,NA,TRBJ2-7
CASSHPTGGGHTQYF,TRBV19,NA,TRBJ2-3
CASSLGGLGETQYF,TRBV5-4,once,TRBJ2-5
CASSQDLRDIIYYTF,TRBV4-2,NA,TRBJ1-2
CASSLVVFSEQYF,TRBV7-9,NA,TRBJ2-7
CASSLTGEAFF,TRBV18,NA,TRBJ1-1
CASSLGGTGGSGYTF,TRBV5-6,NA,TRBJ1-2
CASSERRGLFQPQHF,TRBV6-1,NA,TRBJ1-5
CASSARGIQPLHF,TRBV7-8,NA,TRBJ1-6
CASSDVNPAGQPQHF,TRBV2,NA,TRBJ1-5
CASTRNGASEAFF,TRBV2,few,TRBJ1-1
CAWSVEWGQGASEKLFF,TRBV30,NA,TRBJ1-4
CASSEFGGIGELFF,TRBV25-1,NA,TRBJ2-2
CATSGQGIEKLFF,TRBV7-9,NA,TRBJ1-4
CASSLEGAGDTQYF,TRBV5-4,NA,TRBJ2-3
CASSLSQTTDTQYF,TRBV7-2,NA,TRBJ2-3
CASSFAQGGYGYTF,TRBV11-2,NA,TRBJ1-2
CASSRTSGFNQPQHF,TRBV7-6,few,TRBJ1-5
CASSPGWTSGYTF,TRBV6-5,once,TRBJ1-2
CASSFDNTHEQYF,TRBV5-4,few,TRBJ2-7
CASSYSSGDTDTQYF,TRBV6-5,NA,TRBJ2-3
CASRVGGTGELFF,TRBV6-1,NA,TRBJ2-2
CASSVEDGTPINEKLFF,TRBV9,NA,TRBJ1-4
CASTGYEQYF,TRBV6-1,NA,TRBJ2-7
CASSLAGSGGPDAFF,TRBV5-5,NA,TRBJ1-1
CASSLRRGITDTQYF,TRBV14,NA,TRBJ2-3
CASRPQGPQNTEAFF,TRBV6-1,NA,TRBJ1-1
CASSEDDGGEQYF,TRBV6-4,NA,TRBJ2-7
CAWSAQGDTQYF,TRBV30,NA,TRBJ2-3
CASSPGWGEAYGYTF,TRBV4-2,NA,TRBJ1-2
CASSYGQLNTEAFF,TRBV6-5,NA,TRBJ1-1
CASSLQGSDEKLFF,TRBV4-1,NA,TRBJ1-4
CASSLAGGEAFF,TRBV5-1,NA,TRBJ1-1